The 8 T cell receptor beta chains below all came from one sample that was sequenced in a study of vaccination and CD4 T cells after COVID-19 (dated by TCRdb to between 2022 and 2023). Reading the label with the study, this specimen's treatment or condition is: 10-day PBMC culture with coronavirus spike peptide pools or control peptides (ViraFEST assay). For these TCRs, the target antigens are not known. The library was produced with PCR. The listed sequencing device is Illumina iSeq 100. DNA from cultured CD4+ T cells was subjected to TCR sequencing with the Oncomine TCR Beta short-read assay at the Johns Hopkins FTIC core. In TCRdb, the public reads were trimmed at Q25 with fastp and aligned with MiXCR, with productive beta chains retained. Each entry is one CDR3 protein sequence, shown with its most common DNA and genes. Here the sample has about 16,000 distinct CDR3 sequences; 55% occur a single time. The top ten clones comprise roughly 9% of the sample.

Sequences were obtained from CD4+ T cells from blood, cultured in vitro. These receptors all come from a human donor who had recovered from COVID-19.

This clonotype was observed a single time. The V gene is TRBV6-5, the J gene TRBJ1-6, with a weak D call TRBD1 (6 bases). Trimming left V 4 bases short and J 9 bases short, with 10 bases between. The CDR3 length is 13 residues. CDR1 is MNHEY and CDR2 is SVGAGI in the germline V gene. CDR3 sequence reads: CASSLQGFSPLHF. As DNA, the CDR3 is TGTGCCAGCAGTTTGCAGGGGTTTTCACCCCTCCACTTT.

This chain links TRBV10-1 with TRBJ2-2; the D is unclear. V lost 6 bases to trimming and J lost 4 bases, with 9 bases between them. This CDR3 comprises 13 residues. CDR1 is WNHNN, CDR2 SYGVQD, per germline (reference sequence). The CDR3 DNA sequence: TGCGCCAGCAGACAGAGTACCACCGGGGAGCTGTTTTTT. It encodes CASRQSTTGELFF.

The rearrangement uses TRBV20-1 and TRBJ2-3, with 8 bases that match TRBD2. This CDR3 has 16 residues. Germline CDR1 DFQATT, CDR2 SNEGSKA (reference sequence). V was pared by 2 bases and J by 5 bases, with 12 bases of the junction left unmatched. In DNA form, the CDR3 reads TGCAGTGCTAGATGGGCGGCTAGCGGGTCGATAGATACGCAGTATTTT. It codes for CSARWAASGSIDTQYF.

This clonotype has just one count. This rearrangement joins TRBV25-1 to TRBJ2-7; 7 nucleotides align to TRBD1. This CDR3 is 14 amino acids long. The germline V gene has CDR1 MGHDK and CDR2 SYGVNS. V lost 8 bases and J lost 2; bases outside the gene matches: 9. CDR3 loop: CASLPTTGAYEQYF. CDR3 in DNA: TGTGCCAGCCTACCGACAACAGGGGCCTACGAGCAGTACTTC.

V and J are TRBV20-1 and TRBJ1-4; D uncertain. The germline CDR1 and CDR2 sequences are DFQATT and SNEGSKA (reference sequence). This CDR3 comprises 15 residues. Trimming stripped 1 base from V and 4 bases from J, with 13 bases between. CDR3 sequence: CSARGQAQFNEKLFF. CDR3 bases: TGCAGTGCTAGAGGCCAAGCCCAGTTTAATGAAAAACTGTTTTTT.

The rearrangement links TRBV7-6 to TRBJ2-7; 7 nucleotides align to TRBD1. This CDR3 has 14 residues. V was pared by 5 bases and J by 0 bases, with 4 bases of the junction left unmatched. From germline, CDR1 is SGHVS and CDR2 FNYEAQ. CDR3: CASSPRDSSYEQYF. CDR3 coding DNA: TGTGCCAGCAGCCCCCGGGACAGCTCCTACGAGCAGTACTTC.

This clonotype was observed a handful of times. This sequence joins TRBV12-3 or TRBV12-4 and TRBJ2-5; 7 nucleotides match TRBD1. V shed 6 bases, J shed 5 bases, and the junction held 9 bases outside the gene matches. The CDR3 loop spans 14 amino acids. The CDR3 reads CASRGTAFGETQYF. The CDR3 nucleotides are TGTGCCAGCAGGGGGACAGCCTTTGGGGAGACCCAGTACTTC.

This chain connects TRBV21-1 to TRBJ1-5. TRBV21-1 is reported as a pseudogene. CDR3 length: 15 amino acids. The CDR3 protein is CASSKVVGGKQPQHF. CDR3 in DNA: TGTGCCAGCAGCAAAGTTGTGGGAGGGAAGCAGCCCCAGCATTTT.